A single sample gave rise to the 2 T cell receptor beta chains below, sequenced in a study of vaccination and CD4 T cells after COVID-19. As to treatment: roughly 10-day PBMC culture with coronavirus spike peptide pools or control peptides (ViraFEST assay). These receptors' antigens are unknown. With the Oncomine TCR Beta short-read assay, DNA from cultured CD4+ T cells was sequenced. TCRdb ran MiXCR on the PCR reads and lists one entry per CDR3 protein. This sample has fewer than 9,000 distinct CDR3 sequences; 51% occur once, and the top ten carry around two fifths. The sample consisted of CD4+ T cells from blood, cultured in vitro. These receptors came from a human donor who had recovered from COVID-19.

DNA of the CDR3: TGCAGTGCTAGAATTGCAGAGAACACCGGGGAGCTGTTTTTT. Its protein product is CSARIAENTGELFF. The chain couples TRBV20-1 to TRBJ2-2; D gene unclear. Per the germline V gene, CDR1 is DFQATT and CDR2 is SNEGSKA (reference sequence). CDR3 length: 14 amino acids. The V end was cut by 2 bases, the J end by 1 base, with 8 bases between.

This clonotype was observed a few times. The chain combines TRBV20-1 with TRBJ2-7; the D gene is possibly TRBD2 (5 bases). The CDR3 is 13 residues long. Germline-derived CDR1 and CDR2 are DFQATT and SNEGSKA (reference sequence). Trimming removed 4 bases from V and 6 bases from J, with 16 bases in between. Here the CDR3 reads CSATSPSRGEQYF. In DNA, the CDR3 is TGCAGTGCTACGTCTCCTTCTCGGGGCGAGCAGTACTTC.